These 27 T cell receptor beta chains came from one sample sequenced in a study of control samples from healthy donors and cancer patients. Repertoires were generated with immunoSEQ multiplex PCR, while TCRdb's copy carries only in-frame clones and drops some. The sample records 150,000 to 200,000 clones, roughly 90% being singletons. Sequenced material: blood. The receptor source for this set is a young man in good health.

In this sample, this clone turned up a few times. The chain is built from TRBV19 and TRBJ2-1; 14 nucleotides match TRBD2. This CDR3 region has 16 residues. J gave up 8 bases and V 8 bases, and 11 bases lay outside the gene matches. The germline V gene has CDR1 LNHDA and CDR2 SQIVND (reference sequence). CDR3 region: CASRTSGRNLMDEQFF. The CDR3 bases are TGTGCCAGTCGGACTAGCGGGAGGAACCTTATGGATGAGCAGTTCTTC.

The chain employs TRBV2 and TRBJ2-7, with no clear D. Germline V gene data show CDR1 as SNHLY and CDR2 as FYNNEI. V shed 3 bases and J shed 7 bases, with 7 bases lying between them. The CDR3 sequence is 11 residues long. CDR3 sequence reads: CASSEGLEQYF. Written as DNA, the CDR3 is TGTGCCAGCAGTGAGGGTCTGGAGCAGTACTTC.

The chain is built from TRBV7-6 and TRBJ1-1; 8 bases match TRBD1. This CDR3 spans 16 amino acids. Losses at the gene ends were 5 bases for V and 0 bases for J; bases not matched to a gene: 8. In germline, CDR1 is SGHVS, CDR2 FNYEAQ. The CDR3 DNA follows: TGTGCCAGCAGCCTAAGGACAGGGATTATGAACACTGAAGCTTTCTTT. It encodes CASSLRTGIMNTEAFF.

This clone was observed a handful of times. The V call is TRBV6-5, the J call TRBJ2-3; D gene unclear. Germline-derived CDR1 and CDR2 are MNHEY and SVGAGI. The ends were cut back, 2 bases at V and 7 bases at J, with 13 bases in the middle. The CDR3 sequence is 14 residues long. Here the CDR3 DNA reads TGTGCCAGCAGTTACCAAGGTGGAAGCCATACGCAGTATTTT. Translation gives CASSYQGGSHTQYF.

The rearrangement uses TRBV2 and TRBJ1-5; TRBD1 aligns across 7 bases. CDR1 and CDR2 (germline): SNHLY, FYNNEI. CDR3 length: 14 amino acids. J gave up 5 bases and V 5 bases, and 6 bases lay outside the gene matches. Here the CDR3 DNA reads TGTGCCAGCAGTCGACAGGGCGGAGATCAGCCCCAGCATTTT. Protein sequence: CASSRQGGDQPQHF.

This sequence joins TRBV25-1 and TRBJ1-6; 7 bases agree with TRBD1. The V and J ends lost 2 bases and 6 bases, in that order; junction bases with no gene match: 7. The CDR3 sequence is 16 residues long. Per germline, CDR1 MGHDK and CDR2 SYGVNS. CDR3 loop: CASSEGGGGSNSPLHF. CDR3 bases: TGTGCCAGCAGTGAAGGAGGGGGCGGTTCTAATTCACCCCTCCACTTT.

The rearrangement joins TRBV6-4 to TRBJ2-3; D is uncertain. The CDR3 extends over 14 amino acids. Looked up from germline, CDR1 is MRHNA and CDR2 is SNTAGT. Trimming removed 5 bases at V and 7 bases at J, with 16 bases between. The CDR3 protein is CASSPASKPYTQYF. The DNA for the CDR3 is TGTGCCAGCAGTCCGGCCTCGAAGCCATATACGCAGTATTTT.

The chain has TRBV6-5 and TRBJ2-7; 14 bases agree with TRBD2. The V segment lost 6 bases and the J segment 7 bases; nucleotides outside the gene matches: 8. CDR1 MNHEY and CDR2 SVGAGI come from the germline V gene. This CDR3 region has 15 residues. The CDR3 loop is CASSQGLAGGEEQYF. Written as DNA, the CDR3 is TGTGCCAGCAGCCAAGGACTAGCGGGAGGAGAAGAGCAGTACTTC.

The J gene is TRBJ1-4, the V gene TRBV5-1; TRBD1 matches 9 bases. The CDR3 spans 16 residues. J lost 7 bases, V lost 4 bases, and 11 bases had no gene match. Germline V lookup: CDR1 SGHRS, CDR2 YFSETQ. CDR3 DNA sequence: TGCGCCAGCAGCCCGGAGTACAGGGGGCGCAGTGAAAAACTGTTTTTT. Protein sequence: CASSPEYRGRSEKLFF.

The chain recombines TRBV7-8 with TRBJ2-3; 9 bases line up with TRBD2. Germline assignment: CDR1 SGHVS and CDR2 FQNEAQ. CDR3 size: 16 residues. V was pared by 5 bases and J by 3 bases, with 9 bases of the junction left unmatched. The CDR3 sequence: CASSREAGGLTDTQYF. CDR3 bases: TGTGCCAGCAGCCGAGAAGCGGGGGGCCTGACAGATACGCAGTATTTT.

The chain recombines TRBV27 with TRBJ1-6; the D gene is possibly TRBD1 (5 bases). V was trimmed by 0 bases and J by 17 bases, leaving 23 bases between them. CDR3 length: 16 amino acids. The germline gives CDR1 MNHEY, CDR2 SMNVEV (reference sequence). CDR3 amino acids: CASSLSGASTPQYVHF. The DNA of the CDR3 is TGTGCCAGCAGTTTATCAGGGGCCTCAACCCCACAGTATGTCCACTTT.

The CDR3 bases are TGTGCCAGCAGTTACTCCGCAGTAATGAACACTGAAGCTTTCTTT. Residues: CASSYSAVMNTEAFF. V is TRBV6-6 and J is TRBJ1-1; D is unclear. Trimming took 0 bases from V and 0 from J, leaving 8 bases between them. There are 15 residues in the CDR3. Germline-derived CDR1 and CDR2 are MNHNY and SVGAGI (reference sequence).

The rearrangement links TRBV7-9 to TRBJ2-3, with 12 bases fitting TRBD1. CDR1 and CDR2 from the germline V gene are SEHNR and FQNEAQ (reference sequence). This CDR3 is 15 amino acids long. V gave up 5 bases and J gave up 4 bases; unmatched junction bases: 4. The CDR3 spells CASSPGTGGADTQYF. In DNA, the CDR3 is TGTGCCAGCAGCCCGGGGACAGGGGGCGCAGATACGCAGTATTTT.

J is TRBJ1-3 and V is TRBV18; possible D gene TRBD1, 5 bases. Looked up from germline, CDR1 is KGHSH and CDR2 is LQKENI. The CDR3 consists of 22 residues. V was cut by 3 bases and J by 0 bases, with 30 bases left in between. In nucleotides, the CDR3 is TGTGCCAGCTCACCGATCAGTAATTCGGCGTCCTGGGGACTTAGCTCTGGAAACACCATATATTTT. Encoded protein: CASSPISNSASWGLSSGNTIYF.

The V gene is TRBV5-5, the J gene TRBJ2-2; D possibly corresponds to TRBD2 (5 bases). V dropped 4 bases and J dropped 4 bases, with 14 bases sitting between them. The germline V gene has CDR1 SGHKS and CDR2 YYEKEE (reference sequence). The CDR3 sequence is 15 residues long. The CDR3 coding sequence is TGTGCCAGCAGCACCCCTCGAGCGGCCACCGGGGAGCTGTTTTTT. As protein: CASSTPRAATGELFF.

The rearrangement uses TRBV14 and TRBJ1-2, with a weak D call TRBD1 (5 bases). CDR1 and CDR2 from the germline V gene are SGHDN and FVKESK. V lost 1 base and J lost 8, with 8 bases in between. The CDR3 is 12 amino acids. The CDR3 sequence is CASSQVWDGYTF. CDR3 coding DNA: TGTGCCAGCAGCCAAGTTTGGGACGGCTACACCTTC.

The rearrangement joins TRBV6-5 to TRBJ1-1; D might be TRBD1 (5 bases). Trimming removed 0 bases at V and 1 base at J, with 9 bases between. CDR1 is MNHEY, CDR2 SVGAGI, per germline. The CDR3 has 15 residues. CDR3 nucleotide sequence: TGTGCCAGCAGTTACTCGGGACTCTCGAACACTGAAGCTTTCTTT. This gives the protein CASSYSGLSNTEAFF.

V usage is TRBV4-3 and J usage is TRBJ1-2, with unresolved D. The V gene lost 5 bases and the J gene lost 0 bases, with 13 bases spanning the gap. This CDR3 has 15 residues. Germline CDR1 and CDR2: LGHNA and YSLEER. Here the CDR3 reads CASSSNPVSNYGYTF. DNA for the CDR3: TGCGCCAGCAGCTCCAACCCAGTTTCTAACTATGGCTACACCTTC.

This chain connects TRBV7-8 to TRBJ2-7, with D perhaps TRBD2 (6 bases). V gave up 1 base and J gave up 0 bases, with 16 bases separating them. This CDR3 is 17 amino acids long. Germline values: CDR1 SGHVS, CDR2 FQNEAQ. For the CDR3, the DNA is TGTGCCAGCAGCTTAGTACTGGGGGACTCTCACTCCTACGAGCAGTACTTC. This codes for CASSLVLGDSHSYEQYF.

The V call is TRBV7-6, the J call TRBJ1-1; a weak D match, TRBD1 (5 bases). The V and J ends lost 0 bases and 6 bases respectively, with 17 bases between them. CDR1 and CDR2 (germline): SGHVS, FNYEAQ. CDR3 length: 16 amino acids. This CDR3 is CASSLAGPIRGAEAFF. The CDR3 DNA reads as TGTGCCAGCAGCTTAGCTGGCCCAATACGGGGCGCTGAAGCTTTCTTT.

Here the CDR3 reads CASSLEGRGDQPQHF. The CDR3 coding sequence is TGTGCCAGCAGCTTAGAAGGCAGGGGAGATCAGCCCCAGCATTTT. The chain recombines TRBV7-2 with TRBJ1-5, with D possibly TRBD1 on 6 matching bases. The V gene's germline CDR1 is SGHTA and CDR2 FQGNSA. The CDR3 is 15 amino acids. V shed 1 base and J shed 5 bases, with 12 bases lying between them. Looking up the rest from reference TRBV7-2 and TRBJ1-5 gives the full variable domain: GAGVSQSPSNKVTEKGKDVELRCDPISGHTALYWYRQSLGQGLEFLIYFQGNSAPDKSGLPSDRFSAERTGGSVSTLTIQRTQQEDSAVYLCASSLEGRGDQPQHFGDGTRLSIL.

This clone was recorded only once. The chain couples TRBV5-1 to TRBJ2-7; TRBD1 is a possible D gene (6 bases). The CDR3 loop spans 16 amino acids. Trimming took off 0 bases at V and 0 bases at J, with 13 bases between the two ends. CDR1 is SGHRS, CDR2 YFSETQ, per germline. The DNA for the CDR3 is TGCGCCAGCAGCTTGGCTGGGGGCCGTAGCTCCTACGAGCAGTACTTC. Protein sequence: CASSLAGGRSSYEQYF.

A word on this clone: Mismatch with germline at one junction end may stem from a read error. The chain joins TRBV7-3 to TRBJ1-1; D is uncertain. The CDR3 is 13 amino acids. Germline-derived CDR1 and CDR2 are SGHTA and FQGTGA. The CDR3 bases are TGTGCCAGCAGCATAACTCAGAACACTGAAGCTTTCTTT. This codes for CASSITQNTEAFF.

The chain has TRBV11-2 and TRBJ2-1, with 11 bases fitting TRBD2. Germline V CDR1 and CDR2: SGHAT, FQNNGV. This CDR3 spans 16 amino acids. Trimming took 5 bases from V and 6 from J; bases not matched to a gene: 9. CDR3 in amino acids: CASSRLSGRVGNEQFF. Written as DNA, the CDR3 is TGTGCCAGCAGCCGCCTTAGCGGGAGGGTGGGCAATGAGCAGTTCTTC.

The V gene is TRBV5-1, the J gene TRBJ2-3; D tentatively reads TRBD1 or TRBD2 (6 bases each). Germline values: CDR1 SGHRS, CDR2 YFSETQ. The CDR3 spans 14 residues. V was trimmed by 7 bases and J by 6 bases, leaving 18 bases between them. The CDR3 DNA follows: TGCGCCAGCGGATGGGGGGCGGAGATCGATACGCAGTATTTT. Amino acid sequence: CASGWGAEIDTQYF.

The rearrangement uses TRBV4-3 and TRBJ2-4; a weak D match, TRBD2 (7 bases). The V gene lost 2 bases and the J gene lost 8 bases, with 19 bases spanning the gap. There are 16 residues in the CDR3. Germline assignment: CDR1 LGHNA and CDR2 YSLEER. The CDR3 coding sequence is TGCGCCAGCAGCCAATCAGTCACCACAGGGAGGGACATTCAGTACTTC. It encodes CASSQSVTTGRDIQYF.

V and J are TRBV10-3 and TRBJ2-2; possible D gene TRBD2, 5 bases. Trimming pared 5 bases from V and 7 bases from J, leaving 14 bases between. CDR3 size: 14 residues. Germline V gene data show CDR1 as ENHRY and CDR2 as SYGVKD. The DNA of the CDR3 is TGTGCCATCAGTCCCGGGCCCCGGGGCGGGGAGCTGTTTTTT. Protein: CAISPGPRGGELFF.